These 13 T cell receptor beta chains were all obtained from the same sample, sequenced in a study of regulatory T cells in long-lasting Graves disease. Time point reported: newly diagnosed GD, antithyroid drugs for less than 3 months. The TCR library was prepared using RNA isolated from PBMCs. Libraries of TCR beta came from iRepertoire HTBI primers plus Arm-PCR of CDR3 regions. TCRdb recomputed calls from the multiplex PCR reads with MiXCR, one row per CDR3 protein. This table has around 400,000 distinct CDR3 sequences, roughly 16% appearing once. The source was peripheral blood mononuclear cells (PBMCs), collected at new diagnosis, from a patient treated with antithyroid drugs. These TCRs come from a female donor with Graves disease.

This sequence joins TRBV28 and TRBJ2-7; TRBD2 matches at 9 bases. V shed 5 bases, J shed 2 bases, and the junction held 13 bases outside the gene matches. From germline, CDR1 is MDHEN and CDR2 SYDVKM. The CDR3 loop spans 17 amino acids. The CDR3 reads CASSPTSTSGPTYEQYF. The CDR3 region has the DNA TGTGCCAGCAGTCCCACCTCGACTAGCGGTCCAACCTACGAGCAGTACTTC.

There are many counts of this clonotype. V is TRBV7-8 and J is TRBJ2-1; D may correspond to TRBD1 or TRBD2 (6 bases each). This CDR3 has 17 residues. The V end was cut by 3 bases, the J end by 0 bases, with 15 bases between. In germline, CDR1 is SGHVS, CDR2 FQNEAQ. CDR3 in amino acids: CASSLGGGTVSYNEQFF. The CDR3 DNA follows: TGTGCCAGCAGCTTGGGGGGCGGGACCGTCTCCTACAATGAGCAGTTCTTC. Using reference TRBV7-8 and TRBJ2-1 for the parts outside the CDR3, the full variable domain is GAGVSQSPRYKVAKRGQDVALRCDPISGHVSLFWYQQALGQGPEFLTYFQNEAQLDKSGLPSDRFFAERPEGSVSTLKIQRTQQEDSAVYLCASSLGGGTVSYNEQFFGPGTRLTVL.

In this sample, this clonotype turned up many times. Here the CDR3 reads CASSSPLEGYGEQYF. The CDR3 DNA is TGTGCCAGCAGTTCCCCCTTGGAAGGGTACGGCGAGCAGTACTTC. The chain combines TRBV27 with TRBJ2-7; D unresolved. With 4 bases removed from V and 6 bases from J, the gap between germline ends came to 19 bases. The CDR3 extends over 15 amino acids. Germline values: CDR1 MNHEY, CDR2 SMNVEV (reference sequence).

This clonotype was counted ten times or more. The V gene is TRBV19, the J gene TRBJ1-5; the D gene is possibly TRBD1 (5 bases). Trimming removed 3 bases at V and 1 base at J, with 13 bases between. Germline V lookup: CDR1 LNHDA, CDR2 SQIVND (reference sequence). This CDR3 region has 16 residues. The CDR3 is CASSIRDGLSNQPQHF. The DNA for the CDR3 is TGTGCCAGTAGTATTAGGGACGGCCTAAGCAATCAGCCCCAGCATTTT.

On this clonotype itself: A single base is all that separates this from a far larger clone, so a read error is likely. The CDR3 ends on some other residue instead of the conserved phenylalanine or tryptophan, so this is likely a read error. The gene calls are TRBV27 and TRBJ2-1; TRBD1 might be the D (5 bases). The J call could be wrong; TRBJ2-5 is a better fit for the DNA end. CDR3 length equals 14 residues. Germline V CDR1 and CDR2: MNHEY, SMNVEV (reference sequence). The CDR3, as DNA: TGTGCCAGCAGTTTATCGGTTCAGGGAAGTGCCCAGTACTCC. It encodes CASSLSVQGSAQYS.

The table lists this clonotype with many counts. A read error may produce the germline difference seen at one junction end. The chain has TRBV30 and TRBJ2-4; perhaps TRBD1 as D (5 bases). The CDR3 length is 11 residues. Germline V gene lookup returns CDR1 GTSNPN and CDR2 SVGIG (reference sequence). The CDR3 here is CAWISLDTRAF. CDR3 sequence (DNA): TGTGCCTGGATTTCACTGGACACAAGAGCCTTC.

This clonotype has ten or more counts. The chain links TRBV20-1 to TRBJ1-5; D remains unclear. V gave up 1 base and J gave up 4 bases, with 8 bases separating them. CDR1 DFQATT and CDR2 SNEGSKA come from the germline V gene (reference sequence). The CDR3 extends over 13 amino acids. In nucleotides, the CDR3 is TGCAGTGCTAGAGGGACGGATAATCAGCCCCAGCATTTT. It codes for CSARGTDNQPQHF.

Concerning this clonotype: A far larger clone is off by one base, so a read error is likely. The genes are TRBV7-2 and TRBJ1-1, with D possibly being TRBD1 (6 bases). This CDR3 is built from 12 residues. Trimming removed 11 bases at V and 5 bases at J, with 15 bases between. Per the germline V gene, CDR1 is SGHTA and CDR2 is FQGNSA. CDR3 sequence reads: CACGNRDTEAFF. CDR3 bases: TGTGCCTGCGGCAACAGGGATACTGAAGCTTTCTTT. Full variable domain (rest looked up from reference TRBV7-2 and TRBJ1-1): GAGVSQSPSNKVTEKGKDVELRCDPISGHTALYWYRQSLGQGLEFLIYFQGNSAPDKSGLPSDRFSAERTGGSVSTLTIQRTQQEDSAVYLCACGNRDTEAFFGQGTRLTVV.

Remarks on this clonotype: Being one base from a much bigger clone, this may be a read error. No conserved phenylalanine or tryptophan ends this CDR3, so it is likely a read error. This rearrangement joins TRBV6-2 or TRBV6-3 to TRBJ1-2; TRBD1 agrees at 7 bases. V shed 6 bases, J shed 2 bases, and the junction held 6 bases outside the gene matches. Germline CDR1 and CDR2: MNHEY and SVGEGT. The CDR3 loop spans 14 amino acids. The CDR3 loop reads CASRLQDRNYGYTS. CDR3 DNA sequence: TGTGCCAGCAGACTCCAGGACAGGAACTATGGCTACACCTCC.

This clonotype was counted at least ten times. V is TRBV27 and J is TRBJ1-1; D gene ambiguous. The CDR3 is 13 amino acids. Germline CDR1 is MNHEY and CDR2 is SMNVEV (reference sequence). V was shortened by 2 bases and J by 5 bases, with 9 bases between the two germline ends. The CDR3 reads CASSLGRRTEAFF. The DNA for the CDR3 is TGTGCCAGCAGTTTAGGAAGGAGAACTGAAGCTTTCTTT.

This sequence joins TRBV6-5 and TRBJ2-1; 7 nucleotides line up with TRBD1. The CDR3 has 15 amino acids. V gave up 1 base and J gave up 4 bases; unmatched junction bases: 4. Germline CDR1 and CDR2: MNHEY and SVGAGI. CDR3 sequence (DNA): TGTGCCAGCAGTTACTTAGGACAGGAGTACAATGAGCAGTTCTTC. Encoded protein: CASSYLGQEYNEQFF.

V and J are TRBV6-5 and TRBJ2-1; TRBD2 matches at 9 bases. CDR1 is MNHEY and CDR2 is SVGAGI in the germline V gene. This CDR3 spans 18 amino acids. The V gene end was trimmed by 2 bases and the J gene end by 7 bases; junction bases not matched to a gene: 15. This chain's CDR3 is CASSYVTTGGLAGNEQFF. The CDR3 DNA follows: TGTGCCAGCAGTTACGTGACCACCGGTGGGCTAGCGGGGAATGAGCAGTTCTTC.

This clonotype was seen ten or more times. The chain couples TRBV4-3 to TRBJ1-1; a weak D match, TRBD1 (6 bases). The germline V and J ends were trimmed by 4 bases and 2 bases, with 14 bases remaining between them. Per germline, CDR1 LGHNA and CDR2 YSLEER. There are 15 residues in the CDR3. The CDR3: CASSPGQNTNTEAFF. The CDR3 nucleotides are TGCGCCAGCAGCCCTGGACAGAATACAAACACTGAAGCTTTCTTT.